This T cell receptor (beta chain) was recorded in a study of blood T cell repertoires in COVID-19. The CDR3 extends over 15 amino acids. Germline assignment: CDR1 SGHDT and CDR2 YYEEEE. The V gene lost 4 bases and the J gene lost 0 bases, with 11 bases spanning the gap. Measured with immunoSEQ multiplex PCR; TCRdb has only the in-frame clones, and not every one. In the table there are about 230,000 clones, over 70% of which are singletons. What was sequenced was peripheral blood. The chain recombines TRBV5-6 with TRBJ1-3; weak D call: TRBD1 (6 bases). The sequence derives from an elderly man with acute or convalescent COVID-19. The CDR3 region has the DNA TGTGCCAGCAGCCGAGGGGGATACTCTGGAAACACCATATATTTT. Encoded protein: CASSRGGYSGNTIYF.